Below, one TCR beta chain is given with its context. The data belong to a study of blood T cell repertoires in COVID-19. Study in general: Material from acute and convalescent COVID-19 was sourced from the United States, Italy and Spain.

Using immunoSEQ multiplex PCR, the repertoire was profiled, and TCRdb retains in-frame clones only, with some absent. In the table there are 79,000 or so clones, roughly 85% of which are singletons. Seattle researchers signed up patients amid active infection and tracked them longitudinally. The sample taken for sequencing was peripheral blood. This TCR derives from a man aged 55-75 years with COVID-19, enrolled during active disease.

CDR3 in amino acids: CASSQGLGGTEAFF. The CDR3 nucleotides are TGTGCCAGCAGCCAAGGGTTAGGGGGCACTGAAGCTTTCTTT. V and J are TRBV3-1 (or the pseudogene TRBV3-2) and TRBJ1-1; TRBD1 might be the D (6 bases). CDR1 LGHDT and CDR2 YNNKEL come from the germline V gene (reference sequence). Trimming took 1 base from V and 4 from J, leaving 10 bases between them. CDR3 length equals 14 residues.